The text below deals with one TCR beta chain. Antigen: not known. This CDR3 has 12 residues. Trimming left V 4 bases short and J 3 bases short, with 8 bases between. Germline values: CDR1 SGDLS, CDR2 YYNGEE. This record belongs to a study of metastatic and nonmetastatic thyroid tumors. Study-wide context: Repertoire comparisons spanned blood and tumor or nodule tissue from malignant and benign thyroid patients. Points from the study as a whole: Across blood and tumor, TCR beta diversity in malignant thyroid tumors was reportedly significantly higher than in benign nodules.

Original handling: Between-group CDR3 differences, defined by clinicopathological status, yielded a distant-metastasis classifier for papillary thyroid cancer. TCRdb re-called the PCR reads via MiXCR. In this record, the V and J calls reflect TCRdb's handling and not the investigators' own analysis. This table holds over 45,000 clones, over 20% found once. Each patient came to thyroid surgery without any prior treatment (of any kind). The receptor comes from a male donor with papillary thyroid cancer or a benign thyroid nodule (not recorded which). Some clones in this sample may be carry-over from other donors' samples. Source material: blood. This chain joins TRBV9 and TRBJ2-7, with D tentatively TRBD1 (5 bases). The CDR3 spells CASSLDNYEQYF. The DNA of the CDR3 is TGTGCCAGCAGCCTGGACAACTACGAGCAGTACTTC.